This paragraph reports one T cell receptor (beta chain). Its matching antigen is unknown. The sample belongs to a study of cytomegalovirus exposure and HLA in healthy donors. Study-level points and caveats: In a later analysis, several top co-occurrence clusters appeared linked to parvovirus B19, influenza, CMV and Epstein-Barr virus. In a later analysis, DRB1 alleles had the most associated TCRs; HLA-C alleles the fewest.

The PCR ran on 60 Vbeta and 13 Jbeta primers. Sequencing was performed with immunoSEQ multiplex PCR; in TCRdb, only in-frame clones are kept and a portion is missing. This listing includes about 65,000 clones. Germline CDR1 reads KGHSH; CDR2 reads LQKENI. The ends lost 3 bases at V and 4 bases at J; junction bases unmatched: 14. CDR3 length equals 18 residues. This chain links TRBV18 with TRBJ2-1; 8 positions agree with TRBD1. Sequenced: PBMCs. This clonotype was sampled from a boy aged 5-17 years in good health and CMV-seronegative. The CDR3 protein is CASSPLTIGQGVYNEQFF. The CDR3 region has the DNA TGTGCCAGCTCACCCTTGACTATAGGACAGGGCGTTTACAATGAGCAGTTCTTC.